Shown below are 14 T cell receptor beta chains from a single sample sequenced in a study of blood T cell repertoires in COVID-19. Only in-frame clones appear in the TCRdb table, and some are missing; sequencing was by immunoSEQ multiplex PCR. The sample records approximately 64,000 clones, about 88% being singletons. Sample: peripheral blood. Receptors were obtained from a man in his 70s with acute or convalescent COVID-19.

This chain connects TRBV5-1 to TRBJ1-4, with 12 bases identical to TRBD1. CDR3 size: 15 residues. With 3 bases clipped from V and 8 bases from J, the junction kept 5 bases outside the gene matches. Germline V gene lookup returns CDR1 SGHRS and CDR2 YFSETQ. This CDR3 reads CASSWGQGAGEKLFF. CDR3 nucleotides: TGCGCCAGCAGCTGGGGACAGGGGGCGGGCGAAAAACTGTTTTTT.

V gene TRBV27 combines with J gene TRBJ1-1; D is ambiguous. The CDR3 spans 13 residues. V was clipped by 2 bases and J by 1 base, with 5 bases between them. Germline V gene sequence: CDR1 MNHEY, CDR2 SMNVEV (reference sequence). The CDR3 bases are TGTGCCAGCAGTTTACAGGAGAACACTGAAGCTTTCTTT. Translating gives CASSLQENTEAFF.

DNA of the CDR3: TGTGCCAGCAGCAGCACAGGGGTCCCCTACAATGAGCAGTTCTTC. This translates into CASSSTGVPYNEQFF. The chain combines TRBV7-9 with TRBJ2-1; the match to TRBD1 covers 7 bases. Trimming at V came to 5 bases and at J to 2 bases, leaving 6 bases not matched to a gene. This CDR3 region has 15 residues. The germline gives CDR1 SEHNR, CDR2 FQNEAQ (reference sequence).

The CDR3 sequence is CASKIRTEDSNQPQHF. The CDR3 nucleotides read TGTGCCAGCAAGATCCGGACGGAGGATAGCAATCAGCCCCAGCATTTT. The V call is TRBV19, the J call TRBJ1-5; D unclear. Germline V gives CDR1 LNHDA, CDR2 SQIVND (reference sequence). The V end lost 9 bases, the J end lost 0 bases, and 18 bases lay between the germline ends. This CDR3 comprises 16 residues.

The chain uses TRBV20-1 and TRBJ1-1; D is ambiguous. The V end lost 3 bases, the J end lost 4 bases, and 9 bases lay between the germline ends. Germline CDR1 reads DFQATT; CDR2 reads SNEGSKA (reference sequence). CDR3 length equals 12 residues. CDR3 DNA sequence: TGCAGTGCTAGTCGGGCGGGCACTGAAGCTTTCTTT. Its protein is CSASRAGTEAFF.

The chain joins TRBV7-9 to TRBJ2-2, with a possible D match to TRBD1 (5 bases). Germline-derived CDR1 and CDR2 are SEHNR and FQNEAQ (reference sequence). The CDR3 is made up of 15 amino acids. Trimming pared 8 bases from V and 0 bases from J, leaving 13 bases between. The DNA for the CDR3 is TGTGCCAGCTGCCAGGGCCTCTCGAACACCGGGGAGCTGTTTTTT. This codes for CASCQGLSNTGELFF. Full variable domain (missing parts from reference TRBV7-9 and TRBJ2-2): DTGVSQNPRHKITKRGQNVTFRCDPISEHNRLYWYRQTLGQGPEFLTYFQNEAQLEKSRLLSDRFSAERPKGSFSTLEIQRTEQGDSAMYLCASCQGLSNTGELFFGEGSRLTVL.

This chain links TRBV2 with TRBJ2-1; 8 bases fit TRBD1. This CDR3 has 15 residues. The V segment lost 6 bases and the J segment 5 bases; nucleotides outside the gene matches: 9. Germline assignment: CDR1 SNHLY and CDR2 FYNNEI. CDR3 bases: TGTGCCAGCAGAGACGGACAGGGTCGGAACAATGAGCAGTTCTTC. Its protein product is CASRDGQGRNNEQFF. Looking up the rest from reference TRBV2 and TRBJ2-1 gives the full variable domain: EPEVTQTPSHQVTQMGQEVILRCVPISNHLYFYWYRQILGQKVEFLVSFYNNEISEKSEIFDDQFSVERPDGSNFTLKIRSTKLEDSAMYFCASRDGQGRNNEQFFGPGTRLTVL.

This chain links TRBV7-2 with TRBJ1-3; a possible D gene is TRBD1 (5 bases). V was trimmed by 1 base and J by 1 base, leaving 11 bases between them. The germline V gene has CDR1 SGHTA and CDR2 FQGNSA. CDR3 length equals 16 residues. CDR3: CASSLVGAVSGNTIYF. The CDR3, as DNA: TGTGCCAGCAGCTTAGTTGGGGCCGTATCTGGAAACACCATATATTTT.

This clone has just a few counts. V usage is TRBV4-1 and J usage is TRBJ1-3; D is unresolved. V lost 1 base to trimming and J lost 1 base, with 5 bases between them. In germline, CDR1 is MGHRA, CDR2 YSYEKL. This CDR3 is built from 14 residues. The CDR3 DNA follows: TGCGCCAGCAGCCAAGCAGGTTCTGGAAACACCATATATTTT. It is translated as CASSQAGSGNTIYF.

V usage is TRBV24-1 and J usage is TRBJ2-3; D possibly corresponds to TRBD2 (5 bases). Trimming cost V 5 bases and J 1 base, with 18 bases left between them. CDR3 length: 17 amino acids. Germline CDR1 KGHDR, CDR2 SFDVKD. CDR3: CATSAGKRSSGTDTQYF. The CDR3 nucleotides read TGTGCCACCAGTGCGGGAAAGAGGAGCTCGGGCACAGATACGCAGTATTTT.

This CDR3 reads CASSPGQGENQPQHF. DNA for the CDR3: TGCGCCAGCAGCCCAGGACAGGGAGAAAATCAGCCCCAGCATTTT. The chain carries TRBV10-1 and TRBJ1-5, with 8 positions matching TRBD1. CDR1 WNHNN and CDR2 SYGVQD come from the germline V gene (reference sequence). The CDR3 spans 15 residues. V lost 6 bases to trimming and J lost 4 bases; unmatched junction nucleotides: 8.

The chain recombines TRBV5-1 with TRBJ2-7, with D possibly being TRBD2 (6 bases). CDR3 length: 14 amino acids. The germline V and J ends were trimmed by 1 base and 8 bases, with 16 bases remaining between them. Germline V gene lookup returns CDR1 SGHRS and CDR2 YFSETQ. The CDR3 sequence: CASSLISGDFQQYF. CDR3 nucleotide sequence: TGCGCCAGCAGCTTGATATCCGGGGACTTCCAGCAGTACTTC.

A note on this clone: Distinct nucleotide sequences in the sample also encode this CDR3. The V call is TRBV19, the J call TRBJ1-5, with a possible D match to TRBD1 (5 bases). Trimming stripped 3 bases from V and 3 bases from J, with 9 bases between. Germline V lookup: CDR1 LNHDA, CDR2 SQIVND (reference sequence). The CDR3 length is 14 residues. Here the CDR3 reads CASSIRDSNQPQHF. DNA for the CDR3: TGTGCCAGTAGTATCCGGGACTCCAATCAGCCCCAGCATTTT.

V usage is TRBV24-1 and J usage is TRBJ2-5; tentative D call: TRBD2 (6 bases). The V and J ends lost 4 bases and 2 bases respectively, with 16 bases between them. This CDR3 region has 16 residues. Germline CDR1 reads KGHDR; CDR2 reads SFDVKD. CDR3 coding DNA: TGTGCCACCAGTGACCCGTCGACTAGGCCACAAGAGACCCAGTACTTC. Residues: CATSDPSTRPQETQYF.